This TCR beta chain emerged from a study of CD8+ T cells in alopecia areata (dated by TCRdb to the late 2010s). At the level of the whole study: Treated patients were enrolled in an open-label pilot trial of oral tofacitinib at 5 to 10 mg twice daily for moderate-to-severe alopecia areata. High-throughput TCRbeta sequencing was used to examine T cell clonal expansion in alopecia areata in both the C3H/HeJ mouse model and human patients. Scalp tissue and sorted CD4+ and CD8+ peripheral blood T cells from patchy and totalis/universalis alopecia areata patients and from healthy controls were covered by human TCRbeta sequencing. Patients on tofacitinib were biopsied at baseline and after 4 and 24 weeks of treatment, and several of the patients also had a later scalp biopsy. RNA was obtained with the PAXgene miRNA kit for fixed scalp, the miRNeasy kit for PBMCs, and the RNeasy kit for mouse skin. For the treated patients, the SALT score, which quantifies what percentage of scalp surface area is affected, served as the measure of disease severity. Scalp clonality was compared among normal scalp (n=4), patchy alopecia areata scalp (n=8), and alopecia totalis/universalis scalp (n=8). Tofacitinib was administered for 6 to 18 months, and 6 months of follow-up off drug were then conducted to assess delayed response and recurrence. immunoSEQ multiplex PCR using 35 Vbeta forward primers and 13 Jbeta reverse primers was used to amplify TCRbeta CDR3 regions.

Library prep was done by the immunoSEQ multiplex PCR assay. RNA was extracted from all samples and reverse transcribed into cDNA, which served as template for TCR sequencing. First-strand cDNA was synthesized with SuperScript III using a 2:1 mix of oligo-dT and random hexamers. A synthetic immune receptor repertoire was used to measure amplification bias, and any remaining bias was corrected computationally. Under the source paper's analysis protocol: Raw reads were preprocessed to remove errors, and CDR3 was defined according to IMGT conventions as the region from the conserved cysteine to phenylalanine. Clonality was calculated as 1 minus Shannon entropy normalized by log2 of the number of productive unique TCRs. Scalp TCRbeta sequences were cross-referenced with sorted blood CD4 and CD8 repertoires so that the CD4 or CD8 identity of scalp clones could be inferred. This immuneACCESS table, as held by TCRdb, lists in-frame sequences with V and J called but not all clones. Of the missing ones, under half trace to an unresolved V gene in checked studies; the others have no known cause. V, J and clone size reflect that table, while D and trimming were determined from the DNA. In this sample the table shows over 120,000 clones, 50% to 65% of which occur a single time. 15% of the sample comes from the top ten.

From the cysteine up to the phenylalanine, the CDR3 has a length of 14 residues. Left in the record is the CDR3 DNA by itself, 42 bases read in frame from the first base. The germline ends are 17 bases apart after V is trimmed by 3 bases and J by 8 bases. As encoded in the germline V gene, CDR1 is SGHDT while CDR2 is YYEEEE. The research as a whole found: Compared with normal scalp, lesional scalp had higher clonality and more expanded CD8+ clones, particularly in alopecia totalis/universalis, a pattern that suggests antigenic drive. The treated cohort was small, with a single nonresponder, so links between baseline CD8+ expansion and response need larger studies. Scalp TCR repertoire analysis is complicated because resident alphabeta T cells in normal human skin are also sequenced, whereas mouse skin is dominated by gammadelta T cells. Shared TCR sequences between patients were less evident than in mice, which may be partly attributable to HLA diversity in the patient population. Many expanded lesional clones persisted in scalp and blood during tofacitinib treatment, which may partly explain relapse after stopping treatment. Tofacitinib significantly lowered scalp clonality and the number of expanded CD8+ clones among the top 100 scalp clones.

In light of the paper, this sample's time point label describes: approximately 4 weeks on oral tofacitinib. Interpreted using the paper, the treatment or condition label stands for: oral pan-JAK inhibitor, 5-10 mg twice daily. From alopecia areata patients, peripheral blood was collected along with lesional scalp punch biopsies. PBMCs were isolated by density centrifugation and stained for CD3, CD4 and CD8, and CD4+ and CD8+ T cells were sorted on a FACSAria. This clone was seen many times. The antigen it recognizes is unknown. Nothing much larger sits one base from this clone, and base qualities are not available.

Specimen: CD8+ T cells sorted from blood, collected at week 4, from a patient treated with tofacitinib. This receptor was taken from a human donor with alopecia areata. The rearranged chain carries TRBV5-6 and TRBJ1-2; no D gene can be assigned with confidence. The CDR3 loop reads CASSWLPSGSGYTF. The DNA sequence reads TGTGCCAGCAGCTGGCTACCATCGGGGTCGGGCTACACCTTC.